A single sample gave rise to the 4 T cell receptor beta chains below, sequenced in a study of cytotoxic CD8 clonotypes in ibrutinib-treated CLL. The protocol was immunoSEQ multiplex PCR, while the TCRdb copy is restricted to in-frame clones and leaves out a portion. Here the sample spans 270,000 or so clones, 65% to 85% being singletons. Sample: PBMCs, taken at disease progression, from a patient treated with ibrutinib. These receptors were obtained from a human donor with chronic lymphocytic leukemia.

The chain couples TRBV5-1 to TRBJ2-1; D may be TRBD2 (6 bases). CDR1 SGHRS and CDR2 YFSETQ come from the germline V gene. V lost 0 bases and J 10 bases, leaving 14 bases between the germline ends. This CDR3 has 14 residues. CDR3 region: CASSLGAGVGEQFF. In DNA, the CDR3 is TGCGCCAGCAGCTTGGGAGCGGGCGTAGGGGAGCAGTTCTTC.

The chain joins TRBV5-6 to TRBJ1-3; D is undetermined. V was cut by 3 bases and J by 3 bases, with 7 bases left in between. Germline CDR1 and CDR2: SGHDT and YYEEEE. CDR3 size: 13 residues. The CDR3 region has the DNA TGTGCCAGCAGCTCCCTCTTTGGAAACACCATATATTTT. The encoded protein is CASSSLFGNTIYF. The full variable domain, its missing parts supplied by reference TRBV5-6 and TRBJ1-3, is DAGVTQSPTHLIKTRGQQVTLRCSPKSGHDTVSWYQQALGQGPQFIFQYYEEEERQRGNFPDRFSGHQFPNYSSELNVNALLLGDSALYLCASSSLFGNTIYFGEGSWLTVV.

Only a few counts were recorded for this clone. The chain couples TRBV12-5 to TRBJ1-4, with a possible D match to TRBD1 (6 bases). The CDR3 totals 17 residues. V lost 1 base, J lost 8 bases, and 20 bases lay in between. Germline CDR1 reads LGHNT; CDR2 reads FRNRAP. CDR3 amino acids: CASGLAGNTGLWEKLFF. The CDR3 DNA is TGTGCTAGTGGTTTGGCGGGCAATACAGGGTTGTGGGAAAAACTGTTTTTT.

The chain is built from TRBV5-1 and TRBJ1-1, with D unclear. The V gene lost 5 bases and the J gene lost 1 base, with 24 bases spanning the gap. CDR1 and CDR2 from the germline V gene are SGHRS and YFSETQ. The CDR3 covers 18 residues. CDR3 region: CASRPFGADRIKNTEAFF. CDR3 nucleotides: TGCGCCAGCAGGCCCTTCGGAGCCGACCGCATAAAGAACACTGAAGCTTTCTTT.